This TCR beta chain was sequenced in a study of cytomegalovirus exposure and HLA in healthy donors. Produced via immunoSEQ multiplex PCR; TCRdb's table is partial and in-frame only. The profile shows under 300,000 clones, approximately 83% of them singletons. The donors belonged to the roughly 120-subject validation cohort, separate from the approximately 700-subject first cohort. Study results and limitations: Reports described diagnosis of cytomegalovirus status by the classifier as highly specific and sensitive. CMV antigen specificity of a few CMV-associated chains was confirmed in vitro.

This CDR3 contains 16 residues. CDR1 and CDR2 from the germline V gene are SGHRS and YFSETQ. V lost 0 bases and J lost 4, with 15 bases in between. As regards this clone: Its antigen is not known.

V and J are TRBV5-1 and TRBJ2-3; D may be TRBD1 (6 bases). Sequencing was performed on PBMCs. The sequence derives from a woman aged 18 to 35 in good health and CMV-seronegative. The CDR3 DNA is TGCGCCAGCAGCTTGGACCAGGGGATGGGAGCAGATACGCAGTATTTT. Its protein product is CASSLDQGMGADTQYF.